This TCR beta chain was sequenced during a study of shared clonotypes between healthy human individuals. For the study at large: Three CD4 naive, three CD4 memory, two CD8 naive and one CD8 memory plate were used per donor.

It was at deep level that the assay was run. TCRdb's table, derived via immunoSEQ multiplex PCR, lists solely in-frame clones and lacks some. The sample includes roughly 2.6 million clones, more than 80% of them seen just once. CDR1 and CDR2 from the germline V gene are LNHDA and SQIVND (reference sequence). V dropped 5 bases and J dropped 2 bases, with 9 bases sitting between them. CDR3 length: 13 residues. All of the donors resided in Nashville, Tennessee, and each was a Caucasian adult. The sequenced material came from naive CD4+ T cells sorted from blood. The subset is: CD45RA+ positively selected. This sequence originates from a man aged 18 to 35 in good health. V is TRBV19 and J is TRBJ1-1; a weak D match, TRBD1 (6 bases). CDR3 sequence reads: CASSGTHNTEAFF. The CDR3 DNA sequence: TGTGCCAGTAGTGGGACACACAACACTGAAGCTTTCTTT.